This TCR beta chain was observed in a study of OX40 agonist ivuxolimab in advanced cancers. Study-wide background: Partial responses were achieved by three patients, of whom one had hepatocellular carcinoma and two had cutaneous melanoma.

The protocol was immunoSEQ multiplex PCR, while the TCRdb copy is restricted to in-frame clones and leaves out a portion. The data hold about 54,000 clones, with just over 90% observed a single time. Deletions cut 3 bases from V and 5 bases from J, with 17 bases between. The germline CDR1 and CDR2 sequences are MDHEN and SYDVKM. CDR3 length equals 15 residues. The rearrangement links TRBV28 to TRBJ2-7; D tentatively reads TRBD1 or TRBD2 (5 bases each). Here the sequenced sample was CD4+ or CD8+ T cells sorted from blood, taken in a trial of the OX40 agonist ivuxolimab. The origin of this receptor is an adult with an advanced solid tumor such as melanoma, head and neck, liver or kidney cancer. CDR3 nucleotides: TGTGCCAGCAGTTTGGTGGGACCCCTGAACCACGAGCAGTACTTC. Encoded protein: CASSLVGPLNHEQYF.